These 20 T cell receptor beta chains were sequenced from one sample in a study of OX40 agonist ivuxolimab in advanced cancers. The table came from immunoSEQ multiplex PCR; TCRdb's copy has only in-frame clones and leaves some out. This sample yields more than 50,000 clones, of which roughly 88% are seen a single time; more than 2.5% belongs to the top ten. Here the sequenced sample was CD4+ or CD8+ T cells sorted from blood, taken in a trial of the OX40 agonist ivuxolimab. The source is an adult with an advanced solid tumor such as melanoma, head and neck, liver or kidney cancer.

The rearrangement uses TRBV4-3 and TRBJ2-5; D not resolved. The V and J ends lost 4 bases and 5 bases respectively, with 17 bases between them. CDR1 is LGHNA, CDR2 YSLEER, per germline. This CDR3 has 15 residues. CDR3 sequence (DNA): TGCGCCAGCAGCCTCCGCCGGACCGCGCGGGAGACCCAGTACTTC. This sequence encodes CASSLRRTARETQYF.

The chain couples TRBV7-9 to TRBJ1-4; D not certain. This CDR3 spans 18 amino acids. V was shortened by 5 bases and J by 6 bases, with 25 bases between the two germline ends. CDR1 SEHNR and CDR2 FQNEAQ come from the germline V gene (reference sequence). Written as DNA, the CDR3 is TGTGCCAGCAGCCTCGGGTGGACCGGCGGTTATATACATGAAAAACTGTTTTTT. Translating gives CASSLGWTGGYIHEKLFF.

V gene TRBV7-6 combines with J gene TRBJ1-5; the match to TRBD1 covers 8 bases. This CDR3 is built from 16 residues. From germline, CDR1 is SGHVS and CDR2 FNYEAQ. J lost 0 bases, V lost 5 bases, and 6 bases had no gene match. The CDR3 here is CASSLGTGTSNQPQHF. The CDR3 DNA reads as TGTGCCAGCAGCCTGGGGACAGGAACTAGCAATCAGCCCCAGCATTTT.

This clone was picked up one time. The chain uses TRBV25-1 and TRBJ2-3; D is uncertain. Trimming pared 4 bases from V and 2 bases from J, leaving 10 bases between. CDR1 and CDR2 (germline): MGHDK, SYGVNS. This CDR3 is built from 14 residues. The CDR3 DNA reads as TGTGCCAGCAGTGCAATGGGGTCCACAGATACGCAGTATTTT. This translates into CASSAMGSTDTQYF.

The gene calls are TRBV11-3 and TRBJ2-7; no reliable D call. The CDR3 contains 12 residues. The germline V gene encodes CDR1 SGHNT and CDR2 YENEEA. The V gene lost 4 bases and the J gene lost 3 bases, with 7 bases spanning the gap. The CDR3 sequence: CASSSGNYEQYF. Written as DNA, the CDR3 is TGTGCCAGCAGCTCCGGCAACTACGAGCAGTACTTC. Full variable domain (rest looked up from reference TRBV11-3 and TRBJ2-7): EAGVVQSPRYKIIEKKQPVAFWCNPISGHNTLYWYLQNLGQGPELLIRYENEEAVDDSQLPKDRFSAERLKGVDSTLKIQPAELGDSAVYLCASSSGNYEQYFGPGTRLTVT.

This rearrangement joins TRBV28 to TRBJ2-5, with D perhaps TRBD1 or TRBD2 (6 bases each). Trimming took off 6 bases at V and 5 bases at J, with 16 bases between the two ends. The CDR3 contains 14 residues. Germline V lookup: CDR1 MDHEN, CDR2 SYDVKM. CDR3 amino acids: CASRTVGAGETQYF. CDR3 DNA sequence: TGTGCCAGCAGGACTGTGGGGGCGGGGGAGACCCAGTACTTC.

In its sample, this clone was seen a few times. The gene calls are TRBV7-6 and TRBJ1-4, with D uncertain. This CDR3 has 16 amino acids. Trimming stripped 1 base from V and 5 bases from J, with 14 bases between. Looked up from germline, CDR1 is SGHVS and CDR2 is FNYEAQ. The CDR3 loop is CASSLVSPAFNEKLFF. The CDR3 DNA follows: TGTGCCAGCAGCTTAGTGAGTCCGGCATTCAATGAAAAACTGTTTTTT.

Note on this clone: The sample has other DNA sequences that encode this CDR3 too. The V call is TRBV7-3, the J call TRBJ1-6, with D perhaps matching TRBD1 (5 bases). This CDR3 is 13 amino acids long. Trimming pared 5 bases from V and 6 bases from J, leaving 8 bases between. Germline-derived CDR1 and CDR2 are SGHTA and FQGTGA. CDR3 loop: CASSLGVNSPLHF. CDR3 nucleotide sequence: TGTGCCAGCAGCCTAGGGGTTAATTCACCCCTCCACTTT.

This chain joins TRBV6-5 and TRBJ1-5; no reliable D call. V was clipped by 5 bases and J by 7 bases, with 18 bases between them. The CDR3 runs to 15 residues. The germline V gene encodes CDR1 MNHEY and CDR2 SVGAGI. CDR3: CASSPDGWNHQPQHF. As DNA, the CDR3 is TGTGCCAGCAGTCCGGACGGATGGAACCACCAGCCCCAGCATTTT.

This clone was counted between two and nine times. The gene calls are TRBV7-9 and TRBJ2-3; 7 bases map to TRBD2. CDR1 and CDR2 from the germline V gene are SEHNR and FQNEAQ (reference sequence). CDR3 size: 14 residues. V was pared by 11 bases and J by 3 bases, with 11 bases of the junction left unmatched. CDR3 bases: TGTGCCGCAAGGGGAGGGTTGGAGACAGATACGCAGTATTTT. It is translated as CAARGGLETDTQYF.

The chain combines TRBV6-6 with TRBJ2-7; 8 bases map to TRBD1. Germline V CDR1 and CDR2: MNHNY, SVGAGI (reference sequence). V shed 7 bases and J 4 bases; nucleotides not matched to a gene: 6. This CDR3 has 13 amino acids. The DNA for the CDR3 is TGTGCCAGCATAGATACAGGGGGTTACGAGCAGTACTTC. It is translated as CASIDTGGYEQYF.

The chain has TRBV19 and TRBJ1-1, with 7 positions matching TRBD1. Looked up from germline, CDR1 is LNHDA and CDR2 is SQIVND (reference sequence). Unmatched junction bases numbered 6, after V lost 5 bases and J lost 6 bases. This CDR3 spans 13 amino acids. The CDR3 reads CASSRQGYAEAFF. The CDR3 region has the DNA TGTGCCAGTAGTCGACAGGGATACGCTGAAGCTTTCTTT.

The chain couples TRBV2 to TRBJ2-7, with D possibly TRBD2 on 5 matching bases. CDR3 length: 13 amino acids. The ends were cut back, 6 bases at V and 3 bases at J, with 12 bases in the middle. From germline, CDR1 is SNHLY and CDR2 FYNNEI. CDR3 protein: CASSDAGLYEQYF. CDR3 bases: TGTGCCAGCAGCGACGCAGGACTCTACGAGCAGTACTTC.

This sequence joins TRBV6-4 and TRBJ2-7, with 7 bases identical to TRBD1. V shed 7 bases and J 3 bases; nucleotides not matched to a gene: 12. The CDR3 is 15 residues long. From germline, CDR1 is MRHNA and CDR2 SNTAGT. The CDR3 region has the DNA TGTGCCAGCACCCGTCAGACAGGGTTTGGCTACGAGCAGTACTTC. It is translated as CASTRQTGFGYEQYF.

V gene TRBV10-3 combines with J gene TRBJ1-2; D perhaps matches TRBD1 (5 bases). Trimming shortened V by 8 bases and J by 3 bases, and 10 bases separated the two germline ends. Looked up from germline, CDR1 is ENHRY and CDR2 is SYGVKD. There are 12 residues in the CDR3. The CDR3 DNA is TGTGCCATCGTAACAGGAGACTATGGCTACACCTTC. Encoded protein: CAIVTGDYGYTF.

A word on this clone: One end of the junction varies from germline; a read error may be responsible. The chain is built from TRBV2 and TRBJ2-3; 11 bases align to TRBD2. The CDR3 has 13 residues. Germline lookup yields CDR1 SNHLY and CDR2 FYNNEI. In DNA, the CDR3 is TGTGCCAGCAGTTCCATGGATAGACTAGCGGGGTTTTTT. It yields the protein CASSSMDRLAGFF.

This chain connects TRBV4-1 to TRBJ1-4, with D perhaps TRBD1 (5 bases). Per the germline V gene, CDR1 is MGHRA and CDR2 is YSYEKL. V lost 0 bases to trimming and J lost 8 bases, with 16 bases between them. The CDR3 covers 16 residues. The DNA of the CDR3 is TGCGCCAGCAGCCAAGATGGGGTCAGGGCGCGGGAAAAACTGTTTTTT. As protein: CASSQDGVRAREKLFF.

The genes are TRBV6-6 and TRBJ1-1; 7 bases are shared with TRBD1. Germline values: CDR1 MNHNY, CDR2 SVGAGI (reference sequence). J gave up 3 bases and V 6 bases, and 7 bases lay outside the gene matches. The CDR3 runs 14 residues. CDR3 bases: TGTGCCAGCAGCCCAGGGGGGGGCTACACTGAAGCTTTCTTT. It specifies CASSPGGGYTEAFF.

This clone was detected a few times. V gene TRBV7-3 combines with J gene TRBJ2-2; 12 positions agree with TRBD2. After removal of 4 bases from V and 6 bases from J, the junction contained 3 bases not matched to a gene. Per the germline V gene, CDR1 is SGHTA and CDR2 is FQGTGA. The CDR3 covers 15 residues. CDR3 sequence (DNA): TGTGCCAGCAGCTCGGGACTAGCGGGTGCCGGGGAGCTGTTTTTT. Translating it yields CASSSGLAGAGELFF.

This chain connects TRBV6-1 to TRBJ1-1; maybe TRBD1 (6 bases). Germline V CDR1 and CDR2: MNHNS, SASEGT. This CDR3 has 14 amino acids. Trimming shortened V by 4 bases and J by 0 bases, and 9 bases separated the two germline ends. The CDR3 here is CASSVQGMNTEAFF. Written as DNA, the CDR3 is TGTGCCAGCAGTGTACAGGGAATGAACACTGAAGCTTTCTTT.